Reported below is one T cell receptor beta chain. Participants were aged roughly 18 to 100 years from roughly 25 US areas. Among Cohort 3 donors, those recovered had two negative PCRs, clearance, or symptom resolution. The sample is drawn from a study of blood T cell repertoires in COVID-19. Trimming removed 6 bases from V and 3 bases from J; junction bases left unmatched: 10. Germline values: CDR1 KGHSH, CDR2 LQKENI. The length of the CDR3 is 15 residues. Original analysis: Estimated nucleated cell counts came from reference gene primer amplification. Repertoires were generated with immunoSEQ multiplex PCR, while TCRdb's copy carries only in-frame clones and drops some. V and J calls and clone size are those listed in that table; D and trimming were worked out from the DNA. Of some 170,000 clones listed, around 83% are singletons.

This chain links TRBV18 with TRBJ1-2; 7 bases agree with TRBD1. The sequence was collected from a man aged 50 to 60 who had recovered from COVID-19. The source material was PBMCs or T cells enriched from blood (not recorded which). The CDR3 here is CASSLNPGGDYGYTF. The CDR3 region has the DNA TGTGCCAGCTCGCTGAACCCAGGGGGAGACTATGGCTACACCTTC. Full variable domain (remainder filled in from reference TRBV18 and TRBJ1-2): NAGVMQNPRHLVRRRGQEARLRCSPMKGHSHVYWYRQLPEEGLKFMVYLQKENIIDESGMPKERFSAEFPKEGPSILRIQQVVRGDSAAYFCASSLNPGGDYGYTFGSGTRLTVV.